Below are 10 T cell receptor beta chains sequenced from a single sample in a study of blood T cell repertoires in COVID-19 (TCRdb year 2020). Receptor libraries were prepared by the immunoSEQ multiplex PCR assay. TCRdb took this table from immuneACCESS and kept in-frame rearrangements with V and J called. Such tables lack part of the clones; where checked against another copy, unresolved V genes explain under half of the gap, and the rest is unexplained. This sample is represented by roughly 170,000 clones; approximately 80% of them were singletons. The ten largest clonotypes hold roughly 7.1% of the sample. Input material: peripheral blood. The receptor source for this set is a human donor in a cohort sampled during active COVID-19.

The CDR3 coding sequence is TGTGCCAGTACCCCGTACCCGGGGGGCAAGGGTTATGGCTACACCTTC. Encoded protein: CASTPYPGGKGYGYTF. The rearrangement uses TRBV19 and TRBJ1-2; D possibly corresponds to TRBD1 (6 bases). Trimming cost V 7 bases and J 5 bases, with 23 bases left between them. CDR3 size: 16 residues. Germline V lookup: CDR1 LNHDA, CDR2 SQIVND (reference sequence).

The chain employs TRBV6-2 or TRBV6-3 and TRBJ1-2; 7 bases are a match to TRBD1. The germline V gene has CDR1 MNHEY and CDR2 SVGEGT. V lost 6 bases, J lost 7 bases, and 14 bases stayed unmatched. The CDR3 is made up of 15 amino acids. The CDR3 nucleotides are TGTGCCAGCAGCCCGATGGCGACAGGGTGGGCTGGCTACACCTTC. Its protein product is CASSPMATGWAGYTF.

The genes are TRBV4-1 and TRBJ1-4, with a possible D match to TRBD1 (6 bases). The germline CDR1 and CDR2 sequences are MGHRA and YSYEKL. V lost 3 bases, J lost 0 bases, and 14 bases lay in between. This CDR3 has 17 amino acids. Written as DNA, the CDR3 is TGCGCCAGCAGCCAGTCCCGACAGGTAGCAACTAATGAAAAACTGTTTTTT. It encodes CASSQSRQVATNEKLFF.

The V and J genes are TRBV10-2 and TRBJ2-1; TRBD2 agrees at 7 bases. This CDR3 has 14 residues. V shed 8 bases, J shed 9 bases, and the junction held 13 bases outside the gene matches. Per the germline V gene, CDR1 is WSHSY and CDR2 is SAAADI. CDR3 nucleotide sequence: TGCGCCAGCCAGGGTTTCGGCGGGGGTGGTGAGCAGTTCTTC. As protein: CASQGFGGGGEQFF.

This rearrangement joins TRBV7-9 to TRBJ1-2; 7 bases align to TRBD1. The V and J ends lost 3 bases and 7 bases, in that order; junction bases with no gene match: 2. This CDR3 is 12 amino acids long. Germline V lookup: CDR1 SEHNR, CDR2 FQNEAQ (reference sequence). In nucleotides, the CDR3 is TGTGCCAGCAGCTTTCAGGGGGGTGGCTACACCTTC. This gives the protein CASSFQGGGYTF. The variable domain in full, with the rest retrieved from reference TRBV7-9 and TRBJ1-2, is DTGVSQNPRHKITKRGQNVTFRCDPISEHNRLYWYRQTLGQGPEFLTYFQNEAQLEKSRLLSDRFSAERPKGSFSTLEIQRTEQGDSAMYLCASSFQGGGYTFGSGTRLTVV.

This sequence joins TRBV19 and TRBJ2-7; 7 bases are shared with TRBD1. Germline lookup yields CDR1 LNHDA and CDR2 SQIVND (reference sequence). This CDR3 comprises 15 residues. The trim removed 5 bases at V and 3 bases at J, leaving 10 bases unmatched. In DNA form, the CDR3 reads TGTGCCAGTAGTCCCCCAGGGGGACGGGTCTACGAGCAGTACTTC. It encodes CASSPPGGRVYEQYF.

This chain connects TRBV3-1 (or the pseudogene TRBV3-2) to TRBJ2-1; 10 positions match TRBD2. CDR1 and CDR2 from the germline V gene are LGHDT and YNNKEL (reference sequence). Germline trimming cut 4 bases from V and 5 bases from J; bases unmatched to any gene: 20. The CDR3 has 20 residues. The CDR3 nucleotides are TGTGCCAGCAGCCGGACATCTATATCGGGACTAGCGAGTCGCAACAATGAGCAGTTCTTC. Its translation: CASSRTSISGLASRNNEQFF.

The chain has TRBV5-1 and TRBJ1-5; tentatively, D is TRBD1 (6 bases). V was cut by 4 bases and J by 6 bases, with 14 bases left in between. Looked up from germline, CDR1 is SGHRS and CDR2 is YFSETQ. The CDR3 runs 14 residues. CDR3 amino acids: CASSPQGSGQPQHF. CDR3 in DNA: TGCGCCAGCAGCCCCCAGGGGTCCGGTCAGCCCCAGCATTTT. Filled out from reference TRBV5-1 and TRBJ1-5, the complete variable domain reads KAGVTQTPRYLIKTRGQQVTLSCSPISGHRSVSWYQQTPGQGLQFLFEYFSETQRNKGNFPGRFSGRQFSNSRSEMNVSTLELGDSALYLCASSPQGSGQPQHFGDGTRLSIL.

The chain recombines TRBV3-1 (or the pseudogene TRBV3-2) with TRBJ1-5; perhaps TRBD1 as D (5 bases). The CDR3 spans 15 residues. Deletions cut 0 bases from V and 1 base from J, with 7 bases between. Germline lookup yields CDR1 LGHDT and CDR2 YNNKEL (reference sequence). The CDR3 nucleotides read TGTGCCAGCAGCCAAGAGGCAGGGAGCAATCAGCCCCAGCATTTT. Translation: CASSQEAGSNQPQHF.

There are a few counts of this clone. The DNA for the CDR3 is TGTGCCAGCAGTCACAGACAGGGAAATTCACCCCTCCACTTT. Its protein is CASSHRQGNSPLHF. V is TRBV27 and J is TRBJ1-6; 7 bases map to TRBD1. V shed 5 bases, J shed 7 bases, and the junction held 5 bases outside the gene matches. The V gene's germline CDR1 is MNHEY and CDR2 SMNVEV (reference sequence). There are 14 residues in the CDR3.